This TCR beta chain was captured by sequencing in a study of CD8+ T cells in alopecia areata. Findings of the study overall: There were many expanded lesional clones persisting in scalp and blood during tofacitinib.

The CDR3 is 15 residues long. The V segment lost 5 bases and the J segment 0 bases; nucleotides outside the gene matches: 6. Germline values: CDR1 SGHRS, CDR2 YFSETQ. Extracted RNA was reverse transcribed into cDNA, the sequencing template. Clones were sequenced by immunoSEQ multiplex PCR, and TCRdb holds only the in-frame ones, with some missing. The repertoire holds 120,000 to 150,000 clones, with 75% to 85% as singletons. Noted treatment: oral pan-JAK inhibitor, 5-10 mg twice daily. Concerning this clone: Its specificity is unknown.

This clonotype was sampled from a human donor with alopecia areata. This sample comprised CD8+ T cells sorted from blood, obtained at week 4, from a patient treated with tofacitinib. V usage is TRBV5-1 and J usage is TRBJ2-3, with 7 bases identical to TRBD1. The CDR3 region has the DNA TGCGCCAGCAGTCTTCGGGACAGAAGCACAGATACGCAGTATTTT. This codes for CASSLRDRSTDTQYF.